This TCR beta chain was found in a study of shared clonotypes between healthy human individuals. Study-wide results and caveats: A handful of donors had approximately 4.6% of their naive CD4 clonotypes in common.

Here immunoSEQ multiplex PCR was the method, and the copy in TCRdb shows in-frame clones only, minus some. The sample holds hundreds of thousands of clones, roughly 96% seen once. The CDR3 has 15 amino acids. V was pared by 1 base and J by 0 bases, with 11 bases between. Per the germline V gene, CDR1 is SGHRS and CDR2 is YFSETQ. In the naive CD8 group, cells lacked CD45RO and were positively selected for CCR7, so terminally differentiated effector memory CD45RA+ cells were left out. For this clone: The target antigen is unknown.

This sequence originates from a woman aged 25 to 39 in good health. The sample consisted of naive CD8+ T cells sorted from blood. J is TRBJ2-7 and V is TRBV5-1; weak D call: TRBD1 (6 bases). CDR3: CASSLPGQPSYEQYF. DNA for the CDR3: TGCGCCAGCAGCTTGCCCGGACAGCCCTCCTACGAGCAGTACTTC.